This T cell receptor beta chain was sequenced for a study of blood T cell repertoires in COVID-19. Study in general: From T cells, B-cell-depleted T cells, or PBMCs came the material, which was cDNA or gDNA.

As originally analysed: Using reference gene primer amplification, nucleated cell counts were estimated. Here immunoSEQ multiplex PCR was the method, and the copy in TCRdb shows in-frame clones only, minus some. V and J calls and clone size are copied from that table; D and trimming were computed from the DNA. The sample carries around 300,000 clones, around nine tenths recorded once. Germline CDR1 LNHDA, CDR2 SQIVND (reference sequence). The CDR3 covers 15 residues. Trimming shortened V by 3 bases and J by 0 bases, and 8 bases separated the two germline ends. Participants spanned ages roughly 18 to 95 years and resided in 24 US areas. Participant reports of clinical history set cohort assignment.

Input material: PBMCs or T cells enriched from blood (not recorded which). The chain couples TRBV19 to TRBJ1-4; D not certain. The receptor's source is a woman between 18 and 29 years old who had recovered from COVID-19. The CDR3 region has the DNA TGTGCCAGTAGTATCTCCACAACAACTAATGAAAAACTGTTTTTT. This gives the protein CASSISTTTNEKLFF.